This T cell receptor (beta chain) was found in a study of T cell repertoires in cytomegalovirus infection. This clonotype was counted ten times or more. Trimming took off 0 bases at V and 6 bases at J, with 17 bases between the two ends. CDR3 size: 16 residues. The germline CDR1 and CDR2 sequences are SGDLS and YYNGEE. TCRdb re-analysed the reads in MiXCR, keeping a single row per CDR3 protein. The table includes fewer than 200,000 distinct CDR3 sequences, about an eighth detected once. The source material was PBMCs. This clonotype originated in a human donor in good health (CMV status not recorded). Some clones in this sample may be carry-over from other donors' samples. The chain has TRBV9 and TRBJ2-3; D is unclear. The DNA for the CDR3 is TGTGCCAGCAGCGTAGCTGCGGCAATTATGGCGGATACGCAGTATTTT. Translated, it gives CASSVAAAIMADTQYF.